This TCR beta chain is from a study of lymphopenia after photon versus proton radiotherapy. The study, taken as a whole, reports: A bigger post-nadir fall in TCR diversity correlated inversely with survival time in deceased patients.

The CDR3 runs 13 residues. Germline V gene lookup returns CDR1 SEHNR and CDR2 FQNEAQ (reference sequence). V was clipped by 5 bases and J by 1 base, with 8 bases between them. Measured with immunoSEQ multiplex PCR; TCRdb has only the in-frame clones, and not every one. The profile shows about 34,000 clones, over 70% of them singletons. Details on this clone: Its target is unknown.

The starting material was peripheral blood, obtained from a patient treated with proton-based radiotherapy. The rearrangement joins TRBV7-9 to TRBJ1-2; D is undetermined. The TCR sequence derives from a woman in her seventies with pancreatic cancer. The CDR3 loop is CASSPDGNYGYTF. The CDR3 DNA reads TGTGCCAGCAGCCCCGACGGTAACTATGGCTACACCTTC.